This entry lists 5 T cell receptor beta chains sequenced from one sample in a study of blood T cell repertoires in COVID-19. The repertoire was sequenced with immunoSEQ multiplex PCR; TCRdb's copy has only in-frame clones and lacks some. Here the sample spans hundreds of thousands of clones, roughly nine tenths being singletons. The sample taken for sequencing was PBMCs or T cells enriched from blood (not recorded which). The receptors originated from a woman aged 18-29 years who had recovered from COVID-19.

This clone came up once. CDR3 sequence reads: CASSLERGGALVGEQFF. In DNA form, the CDR3 reads TGCGCCAGCAGCTTGGAAAGGGGGGGGGCCCTAGTCGGTGAGCAGTTCTTC. The chain carries TRBV5-1 and TRBJ2-1, with D possibly matching TRBD2 (7 bases). The length of the CDR3 is 17 residues. Germline CDR1 reads SGHRS; CDR2 reads YFSETQ. V was shortened by 0 bases and J by 9 bases, with 22 bases between the two germline ends.

The gene calls are TRBV5-1 and TRBJ1-3; D is undetermined. The CDR3 is made up of 16 amino acids. V dropped 0 bases and J dropped 0 bases, with 10 bases sitting between them. CDR1 is SGHRS, CDR2 YFSETQ, per germline. CDR3 sequence (DNA): TGCGCCAGCAGCTTGGCACGAGGGCTCTCTGGAAACACCATATATTTT. The encoded protein is CASSLARGLSGNTIYF.

The chain joins TRBV4-2 to TRBJ1-5; possible D gene TRBD1, 5 bases. The CDR3 sequence is 17 residues long. Germline V gives CDR1 LGHNA, CDR2 YNFKEQ. Trimming stripped 1 base from V and 2 bases from J, with 15 bases between. Here the CDR3 reads CASSQVAGPGRNQPQHF. CDR3 coding DNA: TGTGCCAGCAGCCAAGTTGCAGGGCCAGGTCGCAATCAGCCCCAGCATTTT.

The chain employs TRBV28 and TRBJ2-2, with TRBD1 identical over 7 bases. The CDR3 extends over 14 amino acids. The germline V gene encodes CDR1 MDHEN and CDR2 SYDVKM. V was pared by 4 bases and J by 7 bases, with 6 bases of the junction left unmatched. The CDR3 DNA is TGTGCCAGCAGTTCGTACAGGGGTGTCGGGGAGCTGTTTTTT. It codes for CASSSYRGVGELFF.

Only one count was recorded for this clone. V and J are TRBV5-6 and TRBJ2-1; 9 positions agree with TRBD1. J was trimmed by 3 bases and V by 4 bases; bases with no gene match: 5. CDR1 is SGHDT, CDR2 YYEEEE, per germline. The CDR3 runs to 15 residues. CDR3 sequence (DNA): TGTGCCAGCAGCACACCGGGACAGGGCTACAATGAGCAGTTCTTC. Encoded protein: CASSTPGQGYNEQFF.